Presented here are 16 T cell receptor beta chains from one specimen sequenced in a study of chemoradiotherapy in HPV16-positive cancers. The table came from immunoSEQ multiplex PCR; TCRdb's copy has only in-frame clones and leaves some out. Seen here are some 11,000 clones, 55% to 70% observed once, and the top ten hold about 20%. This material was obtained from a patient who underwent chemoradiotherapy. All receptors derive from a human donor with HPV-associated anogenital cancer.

CDR3 residues: CASPGPGRETQYF. The CDR3, as DNA: TGTGCCTCCCCGGGACCGGGTCGAGAGACCCAGTACTTC. J is TRBJ2-5 and V is TRBV30; the D call may be TRBD1 or TRBD2 (5 bases each). The germline V and J ends were trimmed by 7 bases and 4 bases, with 16 bases remaining between them. The CDR3 is 13 amino acids. Germline V gene lookup returns CDR1 GTSNPN and CDR2 SVGIG (reference sequence). Using reference TRBV30 and TRBJ2-5 for the parts outside the CDR3, the full variable domain is SQTIHQWPATLVQPVGSPLSLECTVEGTSNPNLYWYRQAAGRGLQLLFYSVGIGQISSEVPQNLSASRPQDRQFILSSKKLLLSDSGFYLCASPGPGRETQYFGPGTRLLVL.

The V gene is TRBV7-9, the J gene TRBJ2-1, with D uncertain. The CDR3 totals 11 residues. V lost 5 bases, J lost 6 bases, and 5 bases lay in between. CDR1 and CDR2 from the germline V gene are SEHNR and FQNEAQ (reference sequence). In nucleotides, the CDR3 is TGTGCCAGCAGCCCATTCAATGAGCAGTTCTTC. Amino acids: CASSPFNEQFF.

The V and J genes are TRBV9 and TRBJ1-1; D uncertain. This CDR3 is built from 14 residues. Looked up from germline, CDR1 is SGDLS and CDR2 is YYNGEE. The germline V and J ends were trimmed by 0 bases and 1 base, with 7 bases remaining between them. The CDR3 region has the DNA TGTGCCAGCAGCGTAGGGAACGGGAACACTGAAGCTTTCTTT. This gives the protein CASSVGNGNTEAFF.

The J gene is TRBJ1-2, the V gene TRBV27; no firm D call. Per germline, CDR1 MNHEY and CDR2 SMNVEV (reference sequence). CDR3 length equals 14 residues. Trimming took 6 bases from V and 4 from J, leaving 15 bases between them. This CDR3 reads CASSSTTSSYGYTF. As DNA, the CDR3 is TGTGCCAGCAGCTCCACGACGAGTAGCTATGGCTACACCTTC.

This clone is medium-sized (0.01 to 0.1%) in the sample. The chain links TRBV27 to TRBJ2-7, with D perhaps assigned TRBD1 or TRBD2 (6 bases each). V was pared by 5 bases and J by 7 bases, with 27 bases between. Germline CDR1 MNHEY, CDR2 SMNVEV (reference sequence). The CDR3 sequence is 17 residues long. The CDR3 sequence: CASSPIRTELLAREQYF. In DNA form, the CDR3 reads TGTGCCAGCAGTCCAATAAGGACAGAGCTACTAGCTCGGGAGCAGTACTTC.

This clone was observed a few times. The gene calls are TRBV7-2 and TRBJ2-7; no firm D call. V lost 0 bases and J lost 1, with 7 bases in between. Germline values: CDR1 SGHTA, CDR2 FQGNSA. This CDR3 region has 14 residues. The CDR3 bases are TGTGCCAGCAGCTTAGCGGTCTCGTCCTACGAGCAGTACTTC. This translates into CASSLAVSSYEQYF.

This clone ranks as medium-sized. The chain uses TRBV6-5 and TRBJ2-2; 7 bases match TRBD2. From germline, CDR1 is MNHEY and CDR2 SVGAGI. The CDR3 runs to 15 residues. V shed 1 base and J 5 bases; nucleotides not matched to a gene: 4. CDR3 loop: CASSYFGGFTGELFF. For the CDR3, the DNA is TGTGCCAGCAGTTACTTCGGGGGGTTTACCGGGGAGCTGTTTTTT.

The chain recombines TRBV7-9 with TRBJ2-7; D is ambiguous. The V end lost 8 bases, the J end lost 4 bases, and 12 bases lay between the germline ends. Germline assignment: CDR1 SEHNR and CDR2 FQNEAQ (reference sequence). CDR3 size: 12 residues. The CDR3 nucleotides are TGTGCCAGCGGTTGGTCCGCATACGAGCAGTACTTC. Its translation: CASGWSAYEQYF. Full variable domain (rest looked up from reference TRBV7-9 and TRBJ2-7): DTGVSQNPRHKITKRGQNVTFRCDPISEHNRLYWYRQTLGQGPEFLTYFQNEAQLEKSRLLSDRFSAERPKGSFSTLEIQRTEQGDSAMYLCASGWSAYEQYFGPGTRLTVT.

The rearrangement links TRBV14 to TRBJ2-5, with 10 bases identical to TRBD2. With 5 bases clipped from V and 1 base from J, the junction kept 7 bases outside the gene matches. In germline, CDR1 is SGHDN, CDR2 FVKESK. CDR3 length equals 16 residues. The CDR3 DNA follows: TGTGCCAGCAGCGCCTGGACTAGCGGACGCCAAGAGACCCAGTACTTC. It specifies CASSAWTSGRQETQYF.

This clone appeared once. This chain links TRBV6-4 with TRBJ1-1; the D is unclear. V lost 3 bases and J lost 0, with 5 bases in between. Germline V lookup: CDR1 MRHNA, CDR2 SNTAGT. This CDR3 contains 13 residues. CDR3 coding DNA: TGTGCCAGCAGTGAAAAAGTGAACACTGAAGCTTTCTTT. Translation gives CASSEKVNTEAFF.

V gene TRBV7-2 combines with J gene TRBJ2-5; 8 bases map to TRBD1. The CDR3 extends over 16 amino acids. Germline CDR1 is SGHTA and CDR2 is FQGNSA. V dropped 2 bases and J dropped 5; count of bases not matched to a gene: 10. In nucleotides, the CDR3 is TGTGCCAGCAGCTTATCCATCGGACAGGGCGGGGAGACCCAGTACTTC. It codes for CASSLSIGQGGETQYF.

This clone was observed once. The CDR3 sequence is CATSRIVTGSDNEQFF. The CDR3 DNA sequence: TGTGCCACCAGCAGAATAGTGACAGGGTCCGACAATGAGCAGTTCTTC. The chain uses TRBV15 and TRBJ2-1, with 7 positions matching TRBD1. After removal of 2 bases from V and 5 bases from J, the junction contained 9 bases not matched to a gene. This CDR3 has 16 residues. CDR1 is LNHNV and CDR2 is YYDKDF in the germline V gene (reference sequence).

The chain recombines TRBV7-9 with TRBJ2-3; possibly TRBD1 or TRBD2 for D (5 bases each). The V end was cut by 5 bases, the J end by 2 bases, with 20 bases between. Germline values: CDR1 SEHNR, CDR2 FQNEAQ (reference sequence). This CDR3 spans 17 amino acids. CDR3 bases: TGTGCCAGCAGCCCCCGGCGTTTGGGGGAAACCACAGATACGCAGTATTTT. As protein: CASSPRRLGETTDTQYF.

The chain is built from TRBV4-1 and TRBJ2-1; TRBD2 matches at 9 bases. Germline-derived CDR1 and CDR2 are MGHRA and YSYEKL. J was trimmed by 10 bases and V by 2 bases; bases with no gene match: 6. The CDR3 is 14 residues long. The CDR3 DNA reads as TGCGCCAGCAGCCAACAGGGACTAGCAGGGGAGCAGTTCTTC. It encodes CASSQQGLAGEQFF.

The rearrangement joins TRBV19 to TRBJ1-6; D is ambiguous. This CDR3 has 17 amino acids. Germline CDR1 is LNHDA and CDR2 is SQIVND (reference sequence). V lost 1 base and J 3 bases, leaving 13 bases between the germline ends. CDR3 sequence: CASSIGRRLNYNSPLHF. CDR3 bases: TGTGCCAGTAGTATAGGTCGAAGACTGAACTATAATTCACCCCTCCACTTT.

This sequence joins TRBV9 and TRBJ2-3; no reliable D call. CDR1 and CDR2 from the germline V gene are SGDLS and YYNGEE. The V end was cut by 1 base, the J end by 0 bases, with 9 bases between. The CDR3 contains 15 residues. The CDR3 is CASSVSIASTDTQYF. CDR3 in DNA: TGTGCCAGCAGCGTATCCATTGCTAGCACAGATACGCAGTATTTT.